This T cell receptor beta chain was found in a study of regulatory T cells in long-lasting Graves disease. Time point reported: persistent/refractory GD, antithyroid drugs over 5 years with positive TRAb. RNA extracted from PBMCs served as the sequencing template. The V end lost 7 bases, the J end lost 0 bases, and 10 bases lay between the germline ends. Germline CDR1 reads DFQATT; CDR2 reads SNEGSKA (reference sequence). The CDR3 covers 14 residues. With iRepertoire HTBI primers and Arm-PCR of CDR3 regions, TCR beta libraries were built. TCRdb redid the calling of the multiplex PCR reads with MiXCR, one entry per CDR3 protein. The sample carries fewer than 600,000 distinct CDR3 sequences, approximately 23% recorded once.

The V gene is TRBV20-1, the J gene TRBJ2-6; D is perhaps TRBD1 (6 bases). The TCR comes from a female donor with Graves disease. The material was peripheral blood mononuclear cells (PBMCs), obtained when the disease was refractory, from a patient treated with antithyroid drugs. The chain's CDR3 is CSVEGGSGANVLTF. The CDR3 DNA is TGCAGTGTTGAAGGGGGCTCTGGGGCCAACGTCCTGACTTTC.